The 7 T cell receptor beta chains in this list originate from one sample, sequenced in a study of T cell responses to AZD1222 COVID-19 vaccine. Here immunoSEQ multiplex PCR was the method, and the copy in TCRdb shows in-frame clones only, minus some. The sample records around 130,000 clones, approximately 83% being singletons. Sequenced here: peripheral blood, sampled on day 0 of AZD1222 vaccination. Receptors originate from an adult in good health.

This chain uses TRBV7-9 with TRBJ1-6, with D hard to call. Trimming removed 5 bases at V and 7 bases at J, with 9 bases between. Germline V gives CDR1 SEHNR, CDR2 FQNEAQ (reference sequence). This CDR3 comprises 13 residues. The CDR3, as DNA: TGTGCCAGCAGCGATGGACTGAATTCACCCCTCCACTTT. Translating it yields CASSDGLNSPLHF. The full variable domain, in which reference TRBV7-9 and TRBJ1-6 provide the parts outside the CDR3, is DTGVSQNPRHKITKRGQNVTFRCDPISEHNRLYWYRQTLGQGPEFLTYFQNEAQLEKSRLLSDRFSAERPKGSFSTLEIQRTEQGDSAMYLCASSDGLNSPLHFGNGTRLTVT.

This clone was detected only once. The rearrangement links TRBV5-6 to TRBJ2-7, with D hard to call. The germline V gene encodes CDR1 SGHDT and CDR2 YYEEEE. V lost 0 bases, J lost 6 bases, and 19 bases lay in between. The CDR3 extends over 16 amino acids. The CDR3 region is CASSLGDRLAWGEQYF. CDR3 DNA sequence: TGTGCCAGCAGCTTGGGTGACCGTCTCGCGTGGGGCGAGCAGTACTTC. Based on the CDR3 plus reference TRBV5-6 and TRBJ2-7, the full variable domain is DAGVTQSPTHLIKTRGQQVTLRCSPKSGHDTVSWYQQALGQGPQFIFQYYEEEERQRGNFPDRFSGHQFPNYSSELNVNALLLGDSALYLCASSLGDRLAWGEQYFGPGTRLTVT.

V usage is TRBV5-4 and J usage is TRBJ2-1; 9 bases match TRBD2. The CDR3 extends over 16 amino acids. J lost 4 bases, V lost 2 bases, and 7 bases had no gene match. Per germline, CDR1 SGHNT and CDR2 YYREEE (reference sequence). CDR3 bases: TGTGCCAGCAGCTTTCGTAGCGGGGGAAATTACAATGAGCAGTTCTTC. Its protein is CASSFRSGGNYNEQFF.

The V call is TRBV5-1, the J call TRBJ2-4; TRBD2 is a possible D gene (5 bases). The CDR3 is made up of 16 amino acids. V was trimmed by 1 base and J by 3 bases, leaving 14 bases between them. The V gene's germline CDR1 is SGHRS and CDR2 YFSETQ. This chain's CDR3 is CASSLKRNGGKNIQYF. For the CDR3, the DNA is TGCGCCAGCAGCTTGAAGAGAAACGGAGGCAAAAACATTCAGTACTTC.

This chain uses TRBV30 with TRBJ1-1; D remains unclear. Trimming removed 3 bases from V and 0 bases from J, with 8 bases in between. Germline values: CDR1 GTSNPN, CDR2 SVGIG (reference sequence). This CDR3 comprises 13 residues. The DNA of the CDR3 is TGTGCCTGGAGGGGCAGTTTGAACACTGAAGCTTTCTTT. Its protein is CAWRGSLNTEAFF.

The chain carries TRBV5-4 and TRBJ2-1, with 12 positions matching TRBD1. The germline CDR1 and CDR2 sequences are SGHNT and YYREEE (reference sequence). The CDR3 contains 15 residues. The trim removed 2 bases at V and 8 bases at J, leaving 5 bases unmatched. The CDR3 nucleotides are TGTGCCAGCAGCTTTCCGGGACAGGGGGCTGATGAGCAGTTCTTC. Protein sequence: CASSFPGQGADEQFF.

V gene TRBV7-9 combines with J gene TRBJ1-5; no definite D call. The CDR3 extends over 14 amino acids. V dropped 3 bases and J dropped 4 bases, with 10 bases sitting between them. The germline CDR1 and CDR2 sequences are SEHNR and FQNEAQ (reference sequence). In DNA form, the CDR3 reads TGTGCCAGCAGCTTTGGCGCGGGTAATCAGCCCCAGCATTTT. It codes for CASSFGAGNQPQHF.